This entry is about one T cell receptor beta chain. These data originate in a study of blood T cell repertoires in COVID-19. In the study overall: T cells, B-cell-depleted T cells, or PBMCs supplied cDNA or gDNA.

V shed 4 bases, J shed 5 bases, and the junction held 12 bases outside the gene matches. The CDR3 consists of 17 residues. CDR1 is SGHTA, CDR2 FQGTGA, per germline. Clones were sequenced by immunoSEQ multiplex PCR, and TCRdb holds only the in-frame ones, with some missing. The table includes 230,000 or so clones, 88% detected once. This clonotype was obtained from a woman in her 30s who had recovered from COVID-19. Sequencing used PBMCs or T cells enriched from blood (not recorded which). The J gene is TRBJ2-3, the V gene TRBV7-3; 10 bases are a match to TRBD2. CDR3 sequence reads: CASSYYGLAEEGDTQYF. The CDR3 region has the DNA TGTGCCAGCAGCTACTACGGACTAGCGGAAGAAGGAGATACGCAGTATTTT.